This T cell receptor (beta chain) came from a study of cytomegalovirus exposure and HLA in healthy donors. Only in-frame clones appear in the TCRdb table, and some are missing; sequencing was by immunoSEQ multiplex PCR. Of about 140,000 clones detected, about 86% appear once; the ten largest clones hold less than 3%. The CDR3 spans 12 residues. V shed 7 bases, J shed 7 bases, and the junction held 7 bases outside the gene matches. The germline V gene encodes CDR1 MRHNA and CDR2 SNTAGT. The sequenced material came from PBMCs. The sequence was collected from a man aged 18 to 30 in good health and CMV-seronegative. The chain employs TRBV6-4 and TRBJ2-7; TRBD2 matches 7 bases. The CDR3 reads CASTGVRGEQYF. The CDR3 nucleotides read TGTGCCAGCACGGGGGTGCGGGGGGAGCAGTACTTC.